One and the same sample provided the 18 T cell receptor beta chains below, sequenced in a study of blood T cell repertoires in COVID-19. TCRdb keeps only in-frame clones here, not all; method: immunoSEQ multiplex PCR. The table includes about 100,000 clones, around 88% detected once. Sequenced input: peripheral blood. The receptor source for this set is a man between 60 and 75 years old with acute or convalescent COVID-19.

The J gene is TRBJ1-1, the V gene TRBV6-2 or TRBV6-3; D unresolved. Germline assignment: CDR1 MNHEY and CDR2 SVGEGT. Trimming removed 2 bases from V and 0 bases from J, with 7 bases in between. The CDR3 runs 14 residues. For the CDR3, the DNA is TGTGCCAGCAGTTACAGCCTAATGAACACTGAAGCTTTCTTT. This encodes CASSYSLMNTEAFF.

The chain links TRBV30 to TRBJ2-5, with 10 bases aligning to TRBD2. This CDR3 has 14 residues. Germline V gene sequence: CDR1 GTSNPN, CDR2 SVGIG (reference sequence). The J segment lost 4 bases and the V segment lost 7 bases, leaving 9 bases of the junction unmatched. CDR3 bases: TGTGCCTCAACCCTAGCGGGAGTGGCAGAGACCCAGTACTTC. This translates into CASTLAGVAETQYF.

This clone was seen just once. The V gene is TRBV28, the J gene TRBJ2-7, with 9 bases aligning to TRBD1. CDR1 is MDHEN and CDR2 is SYDVKM in the germline V gene. Trimming cost V 6 bases and J 8 bases; bases outside gene matches: 8. This CDR3 spans 13 amino acids. In DNA form, the CDR3 reads TGTGCCAGCAGCAGGGACAGGGTTTTAAAGCAGTACTTC. Translating it yields CASSRDRVLKQYF.

The J gene is TRBJ2-7, the V gene TRBV6-5, with TRBD2 matching over 8 bases. Germline values: CDR1 MNHEY, CDR2 SVGAGI. This CDR3 region has 15 residues. Trimming removed 6 bases from V and 4 bases from J; junction bases left unmatched: 11. For the CDR3, the DNA is TGTGCCAGCAGACCCTTGGCGGGAGGACAATACGAGCAGTACTTC. Protein product: CASRPLAGGQYEQYF.

The genes are TRBV2 and TRBJ1-1; no clear D. The ends were cut back, 1 base at V and 5 bases at J, with 8 bases in the middle. CDR1 is SNHLY, CDR2 FYNNEI, per germline. CDR3 size: 13 residues. The CDR3 DNA is TGTGCCAGCAGTGAAGATAGGAGGACTGAAGCTTTCTTT. This gives the protein CASSEDRRTEAFF.

This chain connects TRBV7-9 to TRBJ1-6; 7 bases fit TRBD1. The CDR3 spans 15 residues. Germline assignment: CDR1 SEHNR and CDR2 FQNEAQ (reference sequence). The V gene end was trimmed by 1 base and the J gene end by 9 bases; junction bases not matched to a gene: 6. CDR3 loop: CASSLETGFSSPLHF. The CDR3 region has the DNA TGTGCCAGCAGCTTAGAGACAGGGTTTAGTTCACCCCTCCACTTT.

J is TRBJ1-1 and V is TRBV5-6; D ambiguous. Looked up from germline, CDR1 is SGHDT and CDR2 is YYEEEE. The CDR3 runs 12 residues. Between the trimmed V and J ends, which lost 1 base and 6 bases, there was a span of 7 bases. The CDR3 region is CASSLRGSEAFF. CDR3 sequence (DNA): TGTGCCAGCAGCTTGCGGGGTTCTGAAGCTTTCTTT.

This rearrangement joins TRBV15 to TRBJ2-2; a possible D gene is TRBD2 (5 bases). Trimming cost V 4 bases and J 4 bases, with 19 bases left between them. The germline V gene encodes CDR1 LNHNV and CDR2 YYDKDF (reference sequence). The CDR3 has 17 residues. The CDR3 here is CATSIETRWAGTGELFF. In DNA form, the CDR3 reads TGTGCCACCAGCATAGAGACCCGGTGGGCGGGCACCGGGGAGCTGTTTTTT.

The V and J genes are TRBV19 and TRBJ2-1; 11 positions agree with TRBD2. From germline, CDR1 is LNHDA and CDR2 SQIVND (reference sequence). V was pared by 5 bases and J by 0 bases, with 6 bases of the junction left unmatched. The CDR3 contains 17 residues. CDR3 region: CASSAGGLADSYNEQFF. DNA for the CDR3: TGTGCCAGTAGTGCTGGGGGACTAGCGGACTCCTACAATGAGCAGTTCTTC.

This clone came up once. CDR3 sequence: CASSLLIAGGGDTQYF. In DNA, the CDR3 is TGTGCCAGCAGCTTACTGATAGCGGGAGGAGGGGATACGCAGTATTTT. J is TRBJ2-3 and V is TRBV11-2; 10 bases match TRBD2. Trimming took 2 bases from V and 6 from J; bases not matched to a gene: 8. This CDR3 comprises 16 residues. Germline CDR1 reads SGHAT; CDR2 reads FQNNGV. Full variable domain (outside the CDR3, taken from reference TRBV11-2 and TRBJ2-3): EAGVAQSPRYKIIEKRQSVAFWCNPISGHATLYWYQQILGQGPKLLIQFQNNGVVDDSQLPKDRFSAERLKGVDSTLKIQPAKLEDSAVYLCASSLLIAGGGDTQYFGPGTRLTVL.

This clone appeared a single time. The genes are TRBV6-5 and TRBJ1-2, with D maybe TRBD1 (6 bases). CDR3 size: 12 residues. Deletions cut 7 bases from V and 10 bases from J, with 16 bases between. Per the germline V gene, CDR1 is MNHEY and CDR2 is SVGAGI. The CDR3 coding sequence is TGTGCCAGCACGTTGGGCCCAGGGGCCTACACCTTC. The encoded protein is CASTLGPGAYTF.

The V call is TRBV18, the J call TRBJ1-5; possibly TRBD1 for D (6 bases). The CDR3 sequence is 16 residues long. Trimming took 6 bases from V and 1 from J, leaving 16 bases between them. Looked up from germline, CDR1 is KGHSH and CDR2 is LQKENI. The CDR3 spells CASSRAPRGSNQPQHF. Here the CDR3 DNA reads TGTGCCAGCTCCCGGGCGCCCAGGGGCAGCAATCAGCCCCAGCATTTT.

This chain connects TRBV27 to TRBJ2-2; 11 bases fit TRBD2. The germline gives CDR1 MNHEY, CDR2 SMNVEV (reference sequence). With 2 bases clipped from V and 6 bases from J, the junction kept 2 bases outside the gene matches. The CDR3 spans 15 residues. This CDR3 reads CASSLTSGSAGELFF. The CDR3, as DNA: TGTGCCAGCAGTTTAACTAGCGGGAGCGCCGGGGAGCTGTTTTTT.

The chain couples TRBV5-4 to TRBJ1-2; tentative D call: TRBD1 (6 bases). Trimming shortened V by 0 bases and J by 3 bases, and 12 bases separated the two germline ends. Germline CDR1 SGHNT, CDR2 YYREEE (reference sequence). This CDR3 has 15 amino acids. This chain's CDR3 is CASSLEGRQDYGYTF. CDR3 in DNA: TGTGCCAGCAGCTTGGAGGGTCGACAGGACTATGGCTACACCTTC.

The chain carries TRBV9 and TRBJ2-1, with unresolved D. CDR1 SGDLS and CDR2 YYNGEE come from the germline V gene. This CDR3 comprises 15 residues. V lost 1 base to trimming and J lost 0 bases, with 8 bases between them. The CDR3 DNA follows: TGTGCCAGCAGCGTAACTGCTAGCTCCTACAATGAGCAGTTCTTC. It is translated as CASSVTASSYNEQFF.

The chain joins TRBV5-6 to TRBJ2-2, with 7 nucleotides matching TRBD1. With 4 bases clipped from V and 4 bases from J, the junction kept 7 bases outside the gene matches. Germline assignment: CDR1 SGHDT and CDR2 YYEEEE. This CDR3 has 15 residues. The CDR3 DNA reads TGTGCCAGCAGCCGAACAGGGGTTACCACCGGGGAGCTGTTTTTT. Translated, it gives CASSRTGVTTGELFF.

Worth noting for this clone: This specimen includes other DNA sequences encoding the same CDR3. The chain is built from TRBV2 and TRBJ2-7; 12 nucleotides align to TRBD1. The J segment lost 6 bases and the V segment lost 9 bases, leaving 6 bases of the junction unmatched. Germline CDR1 is SNHLY and CDR2 is FYNNEI. This CDR3 comprises 13 residues. This CDR3 is CASSRDRGPEQYF. CDR3 nucleotide sequence: TGTGCCAGTTCCCGGGACAGGGGGCCCGAGCAGTACTTC. Drawing the rest from reference TRBV2 and TRBJ2-7, the complete variable domain is EPEVTQTPSHQVTQMGQEVILRCVPISNHLYFYWYRQILGQKVEFLVSFYNNEISEKSEIFDDQFSVERPDGSNFTLKIRSTKLEDSAMYFCASSRDRGPEQYFGPGTRLTVT.

The genes are TRBV6-2 or TRBV6-3 and TRBJ2-7, with a weak D call TRBD2 (7 bases). With 2 bases removed from V and 0 bases from J, the gap between germline ends came to 17 bases. The CDR3 has 17 amino acids. Germline CDR1 and CDR2: MNHEY and SVGEGT. CDR3 coding DNA: TGTGCCAGCAGTTACCGGAACGCGGCGGGGGCCTCCTACGAGCAGTACTTC. Translation gives CASSYRNAAGASYEQYF.